Listed below are T cell receptor beta chains from one sample, sequenced in a study of beta chain features in type 1 diabetes. Here immunoSEQ multiplex PCR was the method, and the copy in TCRdb shows in-frame clones only, minus some. The data contain 300,000 to 350,000 clones, approximately 9.9% of them singletons. The specimen was central memory CD4+ T cells from blood. These receptors came from a man aged 25 to 40 with type 1 diabetes. CDR3s include the opening cysteine and the closing phenylalanine or tryptophan. A D gene is named only where the DNA matches it firmly. Clone size is stated in some rows and not others, as once, few, many or a class when expanded.

>TRBV9|.|TRBJ2-2|.
CASSLSESNTGELFF
TGTGCCAGCAGCCTGAGCGAATCGAACACCGGGGAGCTGTTTTTT
>TRBV5-5|few|TRBJ2-5|.
CASSLGQSGQETQYF
TGTGCCAGCAGCCTGGGGCAGTCAGGGCAAGAGACCCAGTACTTC
>TRBV30|few|TRBJ2-7|.
CAWKDSAYEQYF
TGTGCCTGGAAGGACAGTGCCTACGAGCAGTACTTC
>TRBV21-1|few|TRBJ1-1|.
CASTKRGRQGGNTEAFF
TGTGCCAGCACCAAAAGGGGGCGACAGGGTGGGAACACTGAAGCTTTCTTT
>TRBV11-2|.|TRBJ2-3|TRBD2
CASSLWTSGSTDTQYF
TGTGCCAGCAGCTTATGGACTAGCGGGTCCACAGATACGCAGTATTTT
>TRBV19|few|TRBJ1-5|.
CASSTPGDSNQPQHF
TGTGCCAGTAGTACCCCAGGGGATAGCAATCAGCCCCAGCATTTT
>TRBV7-2|few|TRBJ2-2|.
CASTKVNTGELFF
TGTGCCAGCACCAAGGTGAACACCGGGGAGCTGTTTTTT
>TRBV4-3|.|TRBJ1-1|TRBD1
CASSRGTAIRNTEAFF
TGCGCCAGCAGCCGGGGGACAGCCATCCGAAACACTGAAGCTTTCTTT
>TRBV19|few|TRBJ2-1|.
CASSIGTGRSYNEQFF
TGTGCCAGTAGTATAGGGACTGGACGATCCTACAATGAGCAGTTCTTC
>TRBV6-5|few|TRBJ2-7|.
CASTDPDGEQYF
TGTGCCAGCACCGACCCGGATGGCGAGCAGTACTTC
>TRBV18|.|TRBJ1-6|TRBD1
CASSPVSGGKSPLHF
TGTGCCAGCTCACCAGTATCAGGGGGCAAATCACCCCTCCACTTT
>TRBV7-2|few|TRBJ2-1|TRBD1
CASSFSDRRSGEQFF
TGTGCCAGCAGCTTCTCGGACAGGCGGTCCGGAGAGCAGTTCTTC
>TRBV11-2|.|TRBJ1-3|TRBD1
CASSRDRASSGNTIYF
TGTGCCAGCAGTAGGGACAGGGCGAGCTCTGGAAACACCATATATTTT
>TRBV6-1|.|TRBJ1-1|TRBD1
CASSEGPGQGWTEAFF
TGTGCCAGCAGTGAAGGACCGGGACAGGGTTGGACTGAAGCTTTCTTT
>TRBV7-2|.|TRBJ1-1|.
CASSFGGTGTEAFF
TGTGCCAGCAGCTTCGGGGGGACGGGCACTGAAGCTTTCTTT
>TRBV7-9|.|TRBJ1-6|TRBD1
CASSSGQGNSPLHF
TGTGCCAGCAGCTCCGGACAGGGCAATTCACCCCTCCACTTT
>TRBV30|few|TRBJ2-1|.
CACKKTGVNEQFF
TGTGCCTGCAAAAAAACCGGGGTTAATGAGCAGTTCTTC
>TRBV7-2|.|TRBJ2-3|TRBD2
CASSLLGLAITDTQYF
TGTGCCAGCAGCCTCCTCGGACTAGCAATCACAGATACGCAGTATTTT
>TRBV2|few|TRBJ2-3|.
CASLTGRNPESTQYF
TGTGCCAGTCTTACAGGGAGAAACCCAGAGTCGACGCAGTATTTT
>TRBV30|.|TRBJ1-2|.
CAWSLGTYGYTF
TGTGCCTGGAGTTTAGGGACCTATGGCTACACCTTC
>TRBV11-2|few|TRBJ1-4|.
CASSSGFTNEKLFF
TGTGCCAGCAGCTCAGGGTTTACTAATGAAAAACTGTTTTTT
>TRBV27|.|TRBJ1-4|TRBD1
CASSSRQGAIGEKLFF
TGTGCCAGCAGTTCCAGACAGGGCGCAATCGGTGAAAAACTGTTTTTT
>TRBV10-3|.|TRBJ2-2|TRBD2
CATTSGPNTGELFF
TGTGCCACTACTAGCGGGCCCAACACCGGGGAGCTGTTTTTT
>TRBV29-1|.|TRBJ2-1|TRBD2
CSARGLAGGDEQFF
TGCAGCGCCCGCGGACTAGCGGGGGGGGATGAGCAGTTCTTC
>TRBV6-1|few|TRBJ1-6|.
CASSTLTENSPLHF
TGTGCCAGCAGTACCCTCACAGAGAACTCACCCCTCCACTTT
>TRBV25-1|few|TRBJ1-1|TRBD1
CASSDPNRGNTEAFF
TGTGCCAGCAGTGACCCAAACAGGGGGAACACTGAAGCTTTCTTT
>TRBV9|.|TRBJ2-5|.
CASSVEPSKTQYF
TGTGCCAGCAGCGTAGAGCCCTCTAAGACCCAGTACTTC
>TRBV10-1|many|TRBJ2-7|TRBD1
CASSTGKTYEQYF
TGCGCCAGCTCGACAGGGAAAACCTACGAGCAGTACTTC
>TRBV27|many|TRBJ2-7|.
CASSLLSGGSYEQYF
TGTGCCAGCAGTTTACTTTCTGGGGGCAGCTACGAGCAGTACTTC
>TRBV30|.|TRBJ1-3|TRBD1
CAWIQGSSGNTIYF
TGTGCCTGGATACAGGGGAGCTCTGGAAACACCATATATTTT
>TRBV29-1|few|TRBJ2-5|TRBD2
CSVAGRGGVETQYF
TGCAGCGTGGCTGGACGGGGGGGCGTGGAGACCCAGTACTTC
>TRBV5-1|.|TRBJ1-2|.
CASSWFAPASGYTF
TGCGCCAGCAGCTGGTTTGCCCCAGCTTCTGGCTACACCTTC
>TRBV2|few|TRBJ2-1|TRBD1
CASRVDRGSYNEQFF
TGTGCCAGCAGAGTGGACAGGGGTTCCTACAATGAGCAGTTCTTC
>TRBV27|.|TRBJ2-2|.
CASSTEVFTGELFF
TGTGCCAGCAGTACCGAGGTTTTTACCGGGGAGCTGTTTTTT
>TRBV6-1|few|TRBJ1-2|.
CASSEQGNGYGYTF
TGTGCCAGCAGTGAACAGGGGAACGGCTATGGCTACACCTTC